The 6 T cell receptor beta chains in this list originate from one sample, sequenced in a study of cytomegalovirus exposure and HLA in healthy donors. Primers included in the PCR were 60 Vbeta and 13 Jbeta primers. Clones were read by immunoSEQ multiplex PCR, and TCRdb kept only the in-frame ones, dropping some. This table has about 97,000 clones, under 85% appearing once. Sequencing was carried out using PBMCs. These receptors all come from a man aged 35 to 55 in good health and CMV-seronegative.

The gene calls are TRBV28 and TRBJ1-2; 9 bases align to TRBD1. Looked up from germline, CDR1 is MDHEN and CDR2 is SYDVKM. The CDR3 sequence is 15 residues long. V shed 2 bases and J 1 base; nucleotides not matched to a gene: 2. CDR3 sequence: CASSLGTGHNYGYTF. As DNA, the CDR3 is TGTGCCAGCAGTTTAGGGACAGGGCATAACTATGGCTACACCTTC.

In the case of this clone: One junction end disagrees with the germline gene, perhaps due to a read error. The chain is built from TRBV7-7 and TRBJ1-3; tentative D call: TRBD1 (6 bases). The germline gives CDR1 SSHAT, CDR2 FNYEAQ (reference sequence). The CDR3 length is 13 residues. The CDR3 DNA reads as TGTGCTAGCAGCCAGGACAGAAGTAACACCATATATTTT. It is translated as CASSQDRSNTIYF.

This clone was found a few times. The V call is TRBV5-4, the J call TRBJ2-1; TRBD1 matches 7 bases. The CDR3 extends over 16 amino acids. Looked up from germline, CDR1 is SGHNT and CDR2 is YYREEE (reference sequence). J was trimmed by 2 bases and V by 1 base; bases with no gene match: 6. Here the CDR3 reads CASSLLGGSAYNEQFF. As DNA, the CDR3 is TGTGCCAGCAGCTTGCTAGGGGGCTCTGCCTACAATGAGCAGTTCTTC. Drawing the rest from reference TRBV5-4 and TRBJ2-1, the complete variable domain is ETGVTQSPTHLIKTRGQQVTLRCSSQSGHNTVSWYQQALGQGPQFIFQYYREEENGRGNFPPRFSGLQFPNYSSELNVNALELDDSALYLCASSLLGGSAYNEQFFGPGTRLTVL.

The chain employs TRBV10-3 and TRBJ1-6; 7 nucleotides match TRBD1. V gave up 1 base and J gave up 4 bases; unmatched junction bases: 4. This CDR3 spans 16 amino acids. Germline V gene sequence: CDR1 ENHRY, CDR2 SYGVKD. The CDR3 coding sequence is TGTGCCATCAGTGAGTTGGGGACAGAGTATAATTCACCCCTCCACTTT. As protein: CAISELGTEYNSPLHF.

V is TRBV2 and J is TRBJ1-1; 10 nucleotides match TRBD1. Germline lookup yields CDR1 SNHLY and CDR2 FYNNEI. Trimming at V came to 7 bases and at J to 5 bases, leaving 7 bases not matched to a gene. The CDR3 runs to 14 residues. Written as DNA, the CDR3 is TGTGCCAGCACCTTAGACAGGGGGCGGACTGAAGCTTTCTTT. Amino acid sequence: CASTLDRGRTEAFF.

J is TRBJ2-2 and V is TRBV10-2; D might be TRBD2 (6 bases). V was trimmed by 4 bases and J by 1 base, leaving 10 bases between them. Germline loops: CDR1 WSHSY, CDR2 SAAADI. This CDR3 has 15 amino acids. CDR3 in amino acids: CASSGRDWNTGELFF. In DNA, the CDR3 is TGCGCCAGCAGTGGGAGGGATTGGAACACCGGGGAGCTGTTTTTT.